The 4 T cell receptor beta chains reported below all come from one sample, sequenced in a study of T cells after yellow fever vaccination. In TCRdb, the 5' RACE reads were re-called with MiXCR into one record per CDR3 protein. Seen here are hundreds of thousands of distinct CDR3 sequences, roughly 3.5% observed once, and the top ten hold roughly a quarter. The material was PBMCs, obtained on the day of the yellow fever booster vaccination. These receptors came from a man between 18 and 35 years old who received the YFV17D yellow fever vaccine.

There are a few counts of this clonotype. The V call is TRBV20-1, the J call TRBJ2-2; 9 positions agree with TRBD1. This CDR3 has 16 residues. The germline CDR1 and CDR2 sequences are DFQATT and SNEGSKA (reference sequence). Unmatched junction bases numbered 8, after V lost 0 bases and J lost 6 bases. CDR3 in DNA: TGCAGTGCTAGAGAGTTAGGGGACAGGGTCCCCGGGGAGCTGTTTTTT. Protein product: CSARELGDRVPGELFF.

This clonotype showed up just a few times. The rearrangement links TRBV15 to TRBJ2-5, with a tentative D call TRBD2 (5 bases). Per the germline V gene, CDR1 is LNHNV and CDR2 is YYDKDF (reference sequence). The CDR3 is 15 residues long. V lost 4 bases and J lost 0, with 12 bases in between. CDR3 loop: CATSIRSTNQETQYF. DNA of the CDR3: TGTGCCACCAGCATCCGATCGACTAACCAAGAGACCCAGTACTTC.

This sequence joins TRBV19 and TRBJ2-2; 7 bases match TRBD1. After removal of 6 bases from V and 5 bases from J, the junction contained 12 bases not matched to a gene. Germline lookup yields CDR1 LNHDA and CDR2 SQIVND (reference sequence). This CDR3 spans 16 amino acids. The CDR3 bases are TGTGCCAGTAGCATTGTAGGAAGGGGGCGAACCGGGGAGCTGTTTTTT. Translated, it gives CASSIVGRGRTGELFF.

This clonotype was seen only a few times. V is TRBV7-9 and J is TRBJ2-3; D is perhaps TRBD2 (7 bases). With 6 bases removed from V and 1 base from J, the gap between germline ends came to 11 bases. CDR3 size: 14 residues. Germline V gives CDR1 SEHNR, CDR2 FQNEAQ (reference sequence). The CDR3 here is CASRAGAGTDTQYF. The CDR3 DNA is TGTGCCAGCAGGGCGGGGGCCGGCACAGATACGCAGTATTTT.